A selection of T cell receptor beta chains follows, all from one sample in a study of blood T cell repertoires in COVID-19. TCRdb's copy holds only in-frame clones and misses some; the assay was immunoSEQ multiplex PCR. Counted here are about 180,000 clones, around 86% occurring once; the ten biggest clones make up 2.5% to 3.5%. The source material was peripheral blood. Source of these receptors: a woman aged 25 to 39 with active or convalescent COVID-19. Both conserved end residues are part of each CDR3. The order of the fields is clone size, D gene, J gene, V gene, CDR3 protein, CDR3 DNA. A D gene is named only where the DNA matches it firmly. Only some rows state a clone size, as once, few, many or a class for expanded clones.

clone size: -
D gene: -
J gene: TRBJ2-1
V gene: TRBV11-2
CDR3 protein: CASSLHRMTGNEQFF
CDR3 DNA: TGTGCCAGCAGCTTACACCGAATGACAGGCAATGAGCAGTTCTTC

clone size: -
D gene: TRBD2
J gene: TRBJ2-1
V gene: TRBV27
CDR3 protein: CASSLLSGRDEQFF
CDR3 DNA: TGTGCCAGCAGTTTATTGAGCGGGAGGGATGAGCAGTTCTTC

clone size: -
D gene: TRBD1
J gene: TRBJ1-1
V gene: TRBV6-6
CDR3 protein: CAAQGADRTEAFF
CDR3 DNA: TGTGCCGCGCAGGGGGCCGATCGAACTGAAGCTTTCTTT

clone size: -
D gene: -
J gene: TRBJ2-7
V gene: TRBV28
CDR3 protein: CASRRGETYEQYF
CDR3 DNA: TGTGCCAGCCGGAGGGGCGAAACCTACGAGCAGTACTTC

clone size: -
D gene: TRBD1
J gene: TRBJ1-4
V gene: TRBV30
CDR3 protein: CAWSVDRGMANEKLFF
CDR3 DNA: TGTGCCTGGAGTGTAGACAGGGGGATGGCTAATGAAAAACTGTTTTTT

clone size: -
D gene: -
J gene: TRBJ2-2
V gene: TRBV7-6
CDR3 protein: CASSPITGRDTGELFF
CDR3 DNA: TGTGCCAGCAGCCCAATCACAGGGAGGGACACCGGGGAGCTGTTTTTT

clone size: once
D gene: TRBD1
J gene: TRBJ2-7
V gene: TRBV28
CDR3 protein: CASSPGTGVSYEQYF
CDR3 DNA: TGTGCCAGCAGTCCGGGGACAGGGGTCAGCTACGAGCAGTACTTC

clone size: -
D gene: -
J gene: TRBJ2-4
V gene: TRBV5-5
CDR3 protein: CASSLAGQSIQYF
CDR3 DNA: TGTGCCAGCAGCTTGGCGGGACAAAGCATTCAGTACTTC

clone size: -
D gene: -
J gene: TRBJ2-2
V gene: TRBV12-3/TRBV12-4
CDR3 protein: CASTRETTGELFF
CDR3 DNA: TGTGCCAGCACCCGGGAGACCACCGGGGAGCTGTTTTTT

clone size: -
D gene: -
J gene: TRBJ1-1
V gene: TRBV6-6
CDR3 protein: CASSYPLETGNTEAFF
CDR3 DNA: TGTGCCAGCAGTTACCCCCTTGAGACAGGGAACACTGAAGCTTTCTTT

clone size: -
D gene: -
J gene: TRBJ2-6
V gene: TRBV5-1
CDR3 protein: CASSLQVSGANVLTF
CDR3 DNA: TGCGCCAGCAGCTTACAGGTCTCTGGGGCCAACGTCCTGACTTTC

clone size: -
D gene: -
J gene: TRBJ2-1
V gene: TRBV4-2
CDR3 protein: CASSQRDTGFVNEQFF
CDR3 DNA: TGTGCCAGCAGCCAAAGGGACACGGGATTCGTCAATGAGCAGTTCTTC

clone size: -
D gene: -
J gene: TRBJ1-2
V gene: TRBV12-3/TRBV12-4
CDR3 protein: CASSSIPNYGYTF
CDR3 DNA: TGTGCCAGCAGTTCCATTCCTAACTATGGCTACACCTTC

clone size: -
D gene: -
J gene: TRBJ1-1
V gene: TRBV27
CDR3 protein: CASGGGNRMNTEAFF
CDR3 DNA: TGTGCCAGCGGGGGGGGGAACAGGATGAACACTGAAGCTTTCTTT

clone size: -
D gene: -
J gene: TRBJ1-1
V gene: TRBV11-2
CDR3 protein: CASSSREVGVSEAFF
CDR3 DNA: TGTGCCAGCAGCTCCAGAGAAGTAGGGGTTTCTGAAGCTTTCTTT

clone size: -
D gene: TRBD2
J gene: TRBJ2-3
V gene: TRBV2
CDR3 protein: CASSLQRGGSDTQYF
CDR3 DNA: TGTGCCAGCAGCCTTCAGCGGGGGGGTTCAGATACGCAGTATTTT

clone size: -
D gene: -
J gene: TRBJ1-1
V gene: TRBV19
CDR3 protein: CASSIGWGSEAFF
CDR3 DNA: TGTGCCAGTAGTATAGGCTGGGGCTCTGAAGCTTTCTTT

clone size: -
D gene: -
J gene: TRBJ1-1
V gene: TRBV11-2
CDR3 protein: CASSFGGGTEAFF
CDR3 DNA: TGTGCCAGCAGCTTCGGCGGGGGAACTGAAGCTTTCTTT

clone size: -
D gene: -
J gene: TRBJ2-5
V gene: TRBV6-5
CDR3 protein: CASSLSEGGETQYF
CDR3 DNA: TGTGCCAGCAGTCTCTCCGAAGGAGGAGAGACCCAGTACTTC

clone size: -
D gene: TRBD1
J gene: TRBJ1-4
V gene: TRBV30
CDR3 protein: CALGQGAQEKLFF
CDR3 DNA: TGTGCCTTAGGACAGGGGGCACAGGAAAAACTGTTTTTT

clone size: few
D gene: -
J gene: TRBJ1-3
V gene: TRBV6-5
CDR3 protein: CASRRQAPSGNTIYF
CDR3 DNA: TGTGCCAGCAGGCGACAGGCCCCCTCTGGAAACACCATATATTTT

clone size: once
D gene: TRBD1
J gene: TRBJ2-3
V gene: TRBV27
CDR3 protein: CASSLHLPGQGPDTQYF
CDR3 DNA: TGTGCCAGCAGTCTACACCTCCCGGGACAGGGCCCAGATACGCAGTATTTT

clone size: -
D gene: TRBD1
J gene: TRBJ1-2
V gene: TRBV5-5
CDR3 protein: CASSLDDRAAGYTF
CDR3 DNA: TGTGCCAGCAGCTTGGATGACAGGGCTGCGGGCTACACCTTC

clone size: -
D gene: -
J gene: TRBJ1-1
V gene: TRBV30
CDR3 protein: CAWRPTANTEAFF
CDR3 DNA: TGTGCCTGGAGGCCCACAGCGAACACTGAAGCTTTCTTT

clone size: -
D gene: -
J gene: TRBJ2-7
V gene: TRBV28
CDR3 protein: CASRPDRSSPYEQYF
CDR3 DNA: TGTGCCAGCAGGCCCGACAGGTCTTCCCCCTACGAGCAGTACTTC

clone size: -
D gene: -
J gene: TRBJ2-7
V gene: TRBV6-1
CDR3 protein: CASSDRGLSSYEQYF
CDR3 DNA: TGTGCCAGCAGTGATCGCGGCTTAAGCTCCTACGAGCAGTACTTC

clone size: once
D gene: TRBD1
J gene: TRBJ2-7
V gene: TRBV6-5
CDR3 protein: CASSLGTGVSYEQYF
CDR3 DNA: TGTGCCAGCAGCCTCGGGACAGGGGTTTCCTACGAGCAGTACTTC